One sample yielded the 28 T cell receptor beta chains listed below, sequenced in a study of T-cell reconstitution after alpha-beta-depleted transplantation in children. Researchers prepared the TCRbeta library using unique molecular identifiers, the study reports. TCRdb independently ran MiXCR on the PCR reads; one entry per CDR3 protein. This table holds about 580,000 distinct CDR3 sequences, 23% found once. The sample was PBMCs, mostly from graft donor cells, taken 360 days after TCRalphabeta/CD19-depleted stem cell transplant. The receptors here all came from a boy less than two years old who had a stem cell transplant for acute myeloid leukemia, so the T cells may come from the graft donor.

This rearrangement joins TRBV20-1 to TRBJ2-7; tentatively, D is TRBD1 or TRBD2 (5 bases each). Germline assignment: CDR1 DFQATT and CDR2 SNEGSKA (reference sequence). Between the trimmed V and J ends, which lost 0 bases and 7 bases, there was a span of 16 bases. The CDR3 length is 14 residues. CDR3 sequence (DNA): TGCAGTGCTAGAGACCAGAGGGGTTCTATAGAGCAGTACTTC. This encodes CSARDQRGSIEQYF.

This clonotype was counted between two and nine times. This rearrangement joins TRBV7-2 to TRBJ2-3; D is unclear. Germline assignment: CDR1 SGHTA and CDR2 FQGNSA. V was shortened by 1 base and J by 0 bases, with 11 bases between the two germline ends. The CDR3 contains 16 residues. CDR3 loop: CASSLEGLPSTDTQYF. For the CDR3, the DNA is TGTGCCAGCAGCTTAGAGGGCCTACCTAGCACAGATACGCAGTATTTT.

Only a few counts were recorded for this clonotype. The rearrangement links TRBV6-5 to TRBJ2-3; tentatively, D is TRBD2 (5 bases). Trimming shortened V by 0 bases and J by 0 bases, and 10 bases separated the two germline ends. The CDR3 spans 16 residues. Per germline, CDR1 MNHEY and CDR2 SVGAGI. CDR3 region: CASSYSSGASTDTQYF. The CDR3 DNA is TGTGCCAGCAGTTACTCGAGCGGAGCCAGCACAGATACGCAGTATTTT.

This clonotype occurred many times. The chain recombines TRBV12-3 or TRBV12-4 with TRBJ2-7, with 7 bases matching TRBD2. V lost 6 bases and J lost 5; bases outside the gene matches: 13. The CDR3 is 15 residues long. CDR3 DNA sequence: TGTGCCAGCAGCCCTGTGACATTGGGGAGGGACGAGCAGTACTTC. It is translated as CASSPVTLGRDEQYF.

This clonotype came up many times. The J gene is TRBJ1-4, the V gene TRBV3-1; maybe TRBD1 (5 bases). Germline V gives CDR1 LGHDT, CDR2 YNNKEL (reference sequence). This CDR3 has 15 amino acids. Between the trimmed V and J ends, which lost 8 bases and 0 bases, there was a span of 13 bases. This CDR3 is CASQGRLATNEKLFF. The DNA for the CDR3 is TGTGCCAGCCAGGGCCGGCTTGCAACTAATGAAAAACTGTTTTTT.

This clonotype was counted ten times or more. The J gene is TRBJ2-7, the V gene TRBV6-6; D remains ambiguous. V was shortened by 5 bases and J by 0 bases, with 8 bases between the two germline ends. CDR3 size: 13 residues. CDR1 MNHNY and CDR2 SVGAGI come from the germline V gene (reference sequence). CDR3 sequence: CASSNAFSYEQYV. CDR3 in DNA: TGTGCCAGCAGTAACGCTTTCTCCTACGAGCAGTACGTC.

In this sample, this clonotype turned up a few times. This rearrangement joins TRBV7-7 to TRBJ2-1, with 11 bases matching TRBD1. Germline V gene sequence: CDR1 SSHAT, CDR2 FNYEAQ (reference sequence). Germline trimming cut 1 base from V and 9 bases from J; bases unmatched to any gene: 2. There are 14 residues in the CDR3. DNA for the CDR3: TGTGCCAGCAGCTTAGGGACAGGGGGCTCTGAGCAGTTCTTC. Its translation: CASSLGTGGSEQFF.

This clonotype has ten or more counts. The chain uses TRBV12-3 or TRBV12-4 and TRBJ1-5; D not certain. Trimming pared 5 bases from V and 3 bases from J, leaving 8 bases between. This CDR3 has 13 residues. The CDR3 DNA follows: TGTGCCAGCAGTATCCGGGCCAATCAGCCCCAGCATTTT. This sequence encodes CASSIRANQPQHF.

This clonotype was counted many times. The chain links TRBV15 to TRBJ2-7; D is unclear. The germline CDR1 and CDR2 sequences are LNHNV and YYDKDF (reference sequence). The CDR3 has 15 amino acids. V shed 0 bases and J shed 2 bases, with 11 bases lying between them. The DNA of the CDR3 is TGTGCCACCAGCAGAGACAGGAACATGCCCTACGAGCAGTACTTC. Translation gives CATSRDRNMPYEQYF.

This rearrangement joins TRBV4-3 to TRBJ2-3; either TRBD1 or TRBD2 may fit D (5 bases each). In germline, CDR1 is LGHNA, CDR2 YSLEER. Trimming shortened V by 1 base and J by 1 base, and 12 bases separated the two germline ends. The CDR3 spans 16 residues. CDR3 nucleotides: TGCGCCAGCAGCCAAGGGGACCGCTCGGGCACAGATACGCAGTATTTT. Translated, it gives CASSQGDRSGTDTQYF.

This clonotype has a count of ten or more. The chain is built from TRBV5-1 and TRBJ2-1; D gene unclear. With 0 bases removed from V and 8 bases from J, the gap between germline ends came to 3 bases. The CDR3 covers 11 residues. Germline V lookup: CDR1 SGHRS, CDR2 YFSETQ. The CDR3 protein is CASSLVDEQFF. CDR3 nucleotide sequence: TGCGCCAGCAGCTTGGTTGATGAGCAGTTCTTC.

This clonotype was found many times. CDR3 nucleotides: TGTGCCAGCAGCCCTCCGGGGGGCTACGAGCAGTACTTC. Translated, it gives CASSPPGGYEQYF. The chain links TRBV6-2 or TRBV6-3 to TRBJ2-7, with TRBD2 matching over 7 bases. Germline CDR1 is MNHEY and CDR2 is SVGEGT. V dropped 6 bases and J dropped 3; count of bases not matched to a gene: 5. CDR3 length: 13 residues.

This clonotype has at least ten counts. CDR3 in amino acids: CASSPGIRGSNEKLFF. Written as DNA, the CDR3 is TGTGCCAGCAGCCCCGGAATCAGGGGCTCTAATGAAAAACTGTTTTTT. The rearrangement links TRBV14 to TRBJ1-4, with D possibly TRBD1 on 6 matching bases. V was clipped by 4 bases and J by 3 bases, with 15 bases between them. The CDR3 consists of 16 residues. Germline V gene lookup returns CDR1 SGHDN and CDR2 FVKESK.

In this sample, this clonotype turned up many times. One end of the junction is discordant with germline, which a read error may explain. This chain connects TRBV12-3 or TRBV12-4 to TRBJ2-1; 14 nucleotides align to TRBD2. The CDR3 spans 15 residues. The CDR3 here is CASSRTSGGHNEQFF. As DNA, the CDR3 is TGCGCCAGCAGCCGGACTAGCGGGGGGCACAATGAGCAGTTCTTC.

V gene TRBV6-2 or TRBV6-3 combines with J gene TRBJ2-2, with unresolved D. This CDR3 has 12 residues. The V gene lost 6 bases and the J gene lost 3 bases, with 5 bases spanning the gap. Germline lookup yields CDR1 MNHEY and CDR2 SVGEGT. In nucleotides, the CDR3 is TGTGCCAGCAGGATTTACACCGGGGAGCTGTTTTTT. Translating it yields CASRIYTGELFF.

The rearrangement uses TRBV11-2 and TRBJ2-1; D possibly matches TRBD1 or TRBD2 (5 bases each). The germline V gene has CDR1 SGHAT and CDR2 FQNNGV. The CDR3 has 15 residues. V was pared by 6 bases and J by 7 bases, with 19 bases between. The CDR3, as DNA: TGTGCCAGCAGTGGGACGGGACGTGCATTGAATGAGCAGTTCTTC. It yields the protein CASSGTGRALNEQFF.

CDR3 DNA sequence: TGTGCCAGCAGCTTCGGGACTAGCGTCTACAATGAGCAGTTCTTC. It codes for CASSFGTSVYNEQFF. The gene calls are TRBV5-8 and TRBJ2-1, with TRBD2 identical over 10 bases. Germline V gene data show CDR1 as SGHTS and CDR2 as YDEGEE. V was pared by 2 bases and J by 3 bases, with 2 bases of the junction left unmatched. The CDR3 totals 15 residues.

This clonotype was seen more than once but under ten times. The V and J genes are TRBV7-2 and TRBJ2-3; D gene ambiguous. V lost 1 base, J lost 2 bases, and 13 bases lay in between. Germline CDR1 SGHTA, CDR2 FQGNSA. The CDR3 has 16 amino acids. The CDR3, as DNA: TGTGCCAGCAGCTTAGTGGTAGGGATGAACACAGATACGCAGTATTTT. This codes for CASSLVVGMNTDTQYF.

The rearrangement uses TRBV6-6 and TRBJ2-5; 8 bases align to TRBD1. This CDR3 region has 13 residues. Germline trimming cut 4 bases from V and 5 bases from J; bases unmatched to any gene: 3. Germline assignment: CDR1 MNHNY and CDR2 SVGAGI (reference sequence). For the CDR3, the DNA is TGTGCCAGCAGTTGGAGACAGGGGGAGACCCAGTACTTC. It is translated as CASSWRQGETQYF.

The chain carries TRBV15 and TRBJ2-7, with 8 bases matching TRBD1. The germline V gene has CDR1 LNHNV and CDR2 YYDKDF (reference sequence). The CDR3 loop spans 16 amino acids. V was clipped by 0 bases and J by 3 bases; unmatched bases: 7. For the CDR3, the DNA is TGTGCCACCAGCAGAGACTACAGGGGGAACTACTACGAGCAGTACGTC. Amino acids: CATSRDYRGNYYEQYV.

This clonotype was counted between two and nine times. The chain recombines TRBV5-1 with TRBJ2-1, with a tentative D call TRBD1 (6 bases). V was trimmed by 0 bases and J by 14 bases, leaving 18 bases between them. The CDR3 has 14 amino acids. From germline, CDR1 is SGHRS and CDR2 YFSETQ. CDR3 amino acids: CASSLGSGEVRKFF. CDR3 sequence (DNA): TGCGCCAGCAGCTTGGGGTCAGGGGAAGTAAGGAAGTTCTTC.

This clonotype was counted a few times. V and J are TRBV20-1 and TRBJ2-1; no clear D. This CDR3 is 14 amino acids long. The germline V and J ends were trimmed by 6 bases and 7 bases, with 19 bases remaining between them. Germline V gene data show CDR1 as DFQATT and CDR2 as SNEGSKA (reference sequence). DNA of the CDR3: TGCAGTGCGACCCGGACGCACGTGGTGAATGAGCAGTTCTTC. Amino acid sequence: CSATRTHVVNEQFF.

In its sample, this clonotype was seen many times. CDR3 sequence (DNA): TGTGCCAGCAGCCCGTCAACCGGGACTAGCACAGATACGCAGTATTTT. This encodes CASSPSTGTSTDTQYF. The chain couples TRBV6-1 to TRBJ2-3; D possibly corresponds to TRBD2 (6 bases). The CDR3 length is 16 residues. V gave up 6 bases and J gave up 0 bases, with 16 bases separating them. Germline CDR1 reads MNHNS; CDR2 reads SASEGT.

A few counts support this clonotype. The chain employs TRBV6-1 and TRBJ1-2; 7 bases are a match to TRBD1. CDR1 MNHNS and CDR2 SASEGT come from the germline V gene. This CDR3 has 14 amino acids. With V trimmed by 7 bases and J by 5 bases, 10 bases remained unmatched. This CDR3 reads CASTYGRGIYGYTF. CDR3 nucleotide sequence: TGTGCCAGCACCTACGGCAGGGGGATATATGGCTACACCTTC.

Many counts were recorded for this clonotype. This chain connects TRBV10-2 to TRBJ1-2; the D is unclear. V lost 3 bases to trimming and J lost 4 bases, with 3 bases between them. Per the germline V gene, CDR1 is WSHSY and CDR2 is SAAADI. The CDR3 loop spans 11 amino acids. The CDR3 DNA sequence: TGCGCCAGCAGTGAAGGCTATGGCTACACCTTC. Amino acid sequence: CASSEGYGYTF.

The V and J genes are TRBV12-3 or TRBV12-4 and TRBJ2-1, with a tentative D call TRBD1 (6 bases). This CDR3 is 17 amino acids long. The V end was cut by 5 bases, the J end by 7 bases, with 24 bases between. This CDR3 is CASSPTTSLGAKNEQFF. The CDR3 nucleotides read TGTGCCAGCAGTCCTACTACTTCTCTGGGGGCTAAGAATGAGCAGTTCTTC.

V and J are TRBV12-3 or TRBV12-4 and TRBJ1-1; D is uncertain. V dropped 5 bases and J dropped 4 bases, with 11 bases sitting between them. There are 13 residues in the CDR3. In DNA form, the CDR3 reads TGTGCCAGCAGTCCCCAGCCGCGCACTGAAGCTTTCTTT. This translates into CASSPQPRTEAFF.

This clonotype has at least ten counts. The chain couples TRBV12-3 or TRBV12-4 to TRBJ2-7; D is ambiguous. V dropped 2 bases and J dropped 5 bases, with 13 bases sitting between them. This CDR3 has 14 residues. This CDR3 is CASSLWQPLDEQYF. In DNA form, the CDR3 reads TGTGCCAGCAGTTTATGGCAACCCCTCGACGAGCAGTACTTC.